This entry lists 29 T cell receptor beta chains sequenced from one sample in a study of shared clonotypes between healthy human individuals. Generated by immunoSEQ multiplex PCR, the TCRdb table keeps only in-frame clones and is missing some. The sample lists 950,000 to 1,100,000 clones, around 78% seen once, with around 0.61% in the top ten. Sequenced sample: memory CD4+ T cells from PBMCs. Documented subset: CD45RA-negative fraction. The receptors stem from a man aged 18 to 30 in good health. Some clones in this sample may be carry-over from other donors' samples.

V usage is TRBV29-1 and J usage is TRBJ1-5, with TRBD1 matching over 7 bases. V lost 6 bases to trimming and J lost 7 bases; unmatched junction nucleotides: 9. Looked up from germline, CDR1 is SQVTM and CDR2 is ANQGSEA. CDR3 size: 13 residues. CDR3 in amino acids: CSVGQMAGQPQHF. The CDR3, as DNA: TGCAGCGTGGGACAGATGGCCGGACAGCCCCAGCATTTT.

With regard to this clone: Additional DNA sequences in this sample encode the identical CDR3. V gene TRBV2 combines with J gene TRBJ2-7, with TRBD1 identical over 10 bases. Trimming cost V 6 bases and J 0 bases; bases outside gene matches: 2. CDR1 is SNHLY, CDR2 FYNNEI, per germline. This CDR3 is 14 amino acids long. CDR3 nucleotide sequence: TGTGCCAGCAGCCGACAGGGGGCCTCCTACGAGCAGTACTTC. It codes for CASSRQGASYEQYF.

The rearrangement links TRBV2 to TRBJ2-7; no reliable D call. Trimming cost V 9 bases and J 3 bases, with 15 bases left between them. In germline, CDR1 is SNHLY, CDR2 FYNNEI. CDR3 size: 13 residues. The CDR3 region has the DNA TGTGCCAGTGACTCCTTCGACCTCTACGAGCAGTACTTC. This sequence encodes CASDSFDLYEQYF.

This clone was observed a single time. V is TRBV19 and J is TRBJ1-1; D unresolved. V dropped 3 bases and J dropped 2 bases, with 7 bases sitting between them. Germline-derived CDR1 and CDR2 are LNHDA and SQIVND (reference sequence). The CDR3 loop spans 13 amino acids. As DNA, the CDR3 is TGTGCCAGTAGTATCCTAGTTAACACTGAAGCTTTCTTT. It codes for CASSILVNTEAFF.

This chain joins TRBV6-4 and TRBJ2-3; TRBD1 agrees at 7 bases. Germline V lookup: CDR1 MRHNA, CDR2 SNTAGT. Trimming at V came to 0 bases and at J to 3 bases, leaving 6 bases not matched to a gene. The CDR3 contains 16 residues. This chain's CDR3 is CASSDSIGTATDTQYF. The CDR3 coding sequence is TGTGCCAGCAGTGACTCGATCGGGACAGCGACAGATACGCAGTATTTT.

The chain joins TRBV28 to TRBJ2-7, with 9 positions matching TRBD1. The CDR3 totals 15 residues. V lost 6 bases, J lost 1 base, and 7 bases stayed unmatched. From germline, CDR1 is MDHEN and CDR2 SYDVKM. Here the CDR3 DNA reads TGTGCCAGCAGATCACCGGGACAGGGTTCCTACGAGCAGTACTTC. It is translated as CASRSPGQGSYEQYF.

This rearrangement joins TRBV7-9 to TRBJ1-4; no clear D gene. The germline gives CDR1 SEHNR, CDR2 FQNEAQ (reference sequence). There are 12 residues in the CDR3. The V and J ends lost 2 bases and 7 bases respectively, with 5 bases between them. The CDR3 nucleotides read TGTGCCAGCAGCTTAAGACCTGAAAAACTGTTTTTT. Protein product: CASSLRPEKLFF.

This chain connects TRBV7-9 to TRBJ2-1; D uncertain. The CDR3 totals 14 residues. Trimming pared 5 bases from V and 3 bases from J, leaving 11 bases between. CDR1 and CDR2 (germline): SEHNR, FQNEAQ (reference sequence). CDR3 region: CASSRLLDYNEQFF. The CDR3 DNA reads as TGTGCCAGCAGCCGGCTCCTGGACTACAATGAGCAGTTCTTC.

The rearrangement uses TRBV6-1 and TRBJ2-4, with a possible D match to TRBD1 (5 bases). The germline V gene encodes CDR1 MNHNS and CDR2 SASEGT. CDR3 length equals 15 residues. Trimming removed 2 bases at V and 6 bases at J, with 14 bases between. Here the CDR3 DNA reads TGTGCCAGCAGTGAAAGGGGCTCCTGGGGAAACATTCAGTACTTC. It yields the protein CASSERGSWGNIQYF.

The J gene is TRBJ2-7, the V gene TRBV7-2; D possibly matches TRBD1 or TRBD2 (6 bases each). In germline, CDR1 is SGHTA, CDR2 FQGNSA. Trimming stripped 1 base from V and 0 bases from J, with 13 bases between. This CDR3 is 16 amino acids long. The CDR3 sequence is CASSLGPGANSYEQYF. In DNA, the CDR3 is TGTGCCAGCAGCTTAGGACCGGGGGCTAACTCCTACGAGCAGTACTTC.

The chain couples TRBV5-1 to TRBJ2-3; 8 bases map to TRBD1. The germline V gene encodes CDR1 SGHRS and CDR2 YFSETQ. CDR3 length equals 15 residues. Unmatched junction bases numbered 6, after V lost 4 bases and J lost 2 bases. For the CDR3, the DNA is TGCGCCAGCAGCCACGGGACAGGACTCACAGATACGCAGTATTTT. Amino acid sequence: CASSHGTGLTDTQYF. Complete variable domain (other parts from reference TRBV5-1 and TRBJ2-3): KAGVTQTPRYLIKTRGQQVTLSCSPISGHRSVSWYQQTPGQGLQFLFEYFSETQRNKGNFPGRFSGRQFSNSRSEMNVSTLELGDSALYLCASSHGTGLTDTQYFGPGTRLTVL.

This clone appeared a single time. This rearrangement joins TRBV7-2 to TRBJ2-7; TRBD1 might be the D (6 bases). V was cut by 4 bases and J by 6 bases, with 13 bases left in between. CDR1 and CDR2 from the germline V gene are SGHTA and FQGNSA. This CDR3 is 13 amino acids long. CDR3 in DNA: TGTGCCAGCAGCTCACAGGGCGTGGGCGAGCAGTACTTC. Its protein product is CASSSQGVGEQYF. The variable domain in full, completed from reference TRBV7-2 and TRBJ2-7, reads GAGVSQSPSNKVTEKGKDVELRCDPISGHTALYWYRQSLGQGLEFLIYFQGNSAPDKSGLPSDRFSAERTGGSVSTLTIQRTQQEDSAVYLCASSSQGVGEQYFGPGTRLTVT.

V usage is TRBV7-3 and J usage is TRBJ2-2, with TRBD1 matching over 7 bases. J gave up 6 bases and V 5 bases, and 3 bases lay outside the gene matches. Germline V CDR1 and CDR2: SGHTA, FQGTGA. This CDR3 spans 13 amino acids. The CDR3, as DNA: TGTGCCAGCAGCCCTACAGGGGCCGGGGAGCTGTTTTTT. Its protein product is CASSPTGAGELFF.

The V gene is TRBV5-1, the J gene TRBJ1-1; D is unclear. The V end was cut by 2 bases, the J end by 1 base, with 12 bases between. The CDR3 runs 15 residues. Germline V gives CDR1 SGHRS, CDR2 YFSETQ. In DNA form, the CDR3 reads TGCGCCAGCAGCTTAGAGAACGCGGGGAACACTGAAGCTTTCTTT. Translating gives CASSLENAGNTEAFF.

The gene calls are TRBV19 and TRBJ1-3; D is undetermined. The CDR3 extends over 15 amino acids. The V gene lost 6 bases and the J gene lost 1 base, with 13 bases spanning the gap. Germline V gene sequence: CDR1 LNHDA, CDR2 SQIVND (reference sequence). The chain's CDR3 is CASRTDTSSGNTIYF. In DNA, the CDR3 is TGTGCCAGTAGGACCGACACGTCGTCTGGAAACACCATATATTTT.

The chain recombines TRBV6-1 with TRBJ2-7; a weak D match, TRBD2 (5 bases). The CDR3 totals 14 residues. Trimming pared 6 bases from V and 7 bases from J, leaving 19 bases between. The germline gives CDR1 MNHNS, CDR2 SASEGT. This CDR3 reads CASSFMRALGEQYF. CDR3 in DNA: TGTGCCAGCAGCTTTATGCGGGCATTGGGGGAGCAGTACTTC.

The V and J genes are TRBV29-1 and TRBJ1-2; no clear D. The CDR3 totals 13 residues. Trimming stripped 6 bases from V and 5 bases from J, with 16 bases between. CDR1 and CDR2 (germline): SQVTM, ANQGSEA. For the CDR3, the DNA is TGCAGCGTGTTAGAGCGGAGAATGTATGGCTACACCTTC. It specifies CSVLERRMYGYTF.

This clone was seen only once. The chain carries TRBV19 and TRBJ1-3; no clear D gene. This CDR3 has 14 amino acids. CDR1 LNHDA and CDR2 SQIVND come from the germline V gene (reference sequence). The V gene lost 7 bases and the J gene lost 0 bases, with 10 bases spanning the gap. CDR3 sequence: CASTTDFSGNTIYF. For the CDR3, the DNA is TGTGCCAGTACCACCGACTTCTCTGGAAACACCATATATTTT.

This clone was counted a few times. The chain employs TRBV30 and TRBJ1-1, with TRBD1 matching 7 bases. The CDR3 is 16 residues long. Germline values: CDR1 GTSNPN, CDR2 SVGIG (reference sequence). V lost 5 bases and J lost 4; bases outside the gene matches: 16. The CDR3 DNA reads TGTGCCTGGCAATTTCTCCCGACAGGGAGGAGCACTGAAGCTTTCTTT. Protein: CAWQFLPTGRSTEAFF.

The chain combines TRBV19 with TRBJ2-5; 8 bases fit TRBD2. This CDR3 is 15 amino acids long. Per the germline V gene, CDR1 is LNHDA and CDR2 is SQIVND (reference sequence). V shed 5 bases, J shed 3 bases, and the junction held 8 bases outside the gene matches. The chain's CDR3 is CASSWAGLGEETQYF. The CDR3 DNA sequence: TGTGCCAGTAGTTGGGCGGGACTAGGGGAAGAGACCCAGTACTTC. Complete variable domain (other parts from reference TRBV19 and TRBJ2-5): DGGITQSPKYLFRKEGQNVTLSCEQNLNHDAMYWYRQDPGQGLRLIYYSQIVNDFQKGDIAEGYSVSREKKESFPLTVTSAQKNPTAFYLCASSWAGLGEETQYFGPGTRLLVL.

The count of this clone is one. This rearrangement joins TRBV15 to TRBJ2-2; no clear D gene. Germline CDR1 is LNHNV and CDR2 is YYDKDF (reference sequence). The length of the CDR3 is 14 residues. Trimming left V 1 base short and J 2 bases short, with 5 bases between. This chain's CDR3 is CATSRGTNTGELFF. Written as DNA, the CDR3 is TGTGCCACCAGCAGAGGGACCAACACCGGGGAGCTGTTTTTT.

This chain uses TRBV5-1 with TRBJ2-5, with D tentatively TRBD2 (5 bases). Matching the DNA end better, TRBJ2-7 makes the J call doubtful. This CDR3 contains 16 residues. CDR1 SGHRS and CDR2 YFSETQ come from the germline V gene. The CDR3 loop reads CASSLGGWTLSYEQYF. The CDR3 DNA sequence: TGCGCCAGCAGCTTGGGAGGGTGGACCTTATCCTACGAGCAGTACTTC.

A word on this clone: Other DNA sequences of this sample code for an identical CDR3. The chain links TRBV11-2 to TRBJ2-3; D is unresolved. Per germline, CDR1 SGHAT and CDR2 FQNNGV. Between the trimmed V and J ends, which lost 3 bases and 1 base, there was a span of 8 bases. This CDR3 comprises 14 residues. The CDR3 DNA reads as TGTGCCAGCAGCTTGACGAGCGGCACAGATACGCAGTATTTT. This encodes CASSLTSGTDTQYF.

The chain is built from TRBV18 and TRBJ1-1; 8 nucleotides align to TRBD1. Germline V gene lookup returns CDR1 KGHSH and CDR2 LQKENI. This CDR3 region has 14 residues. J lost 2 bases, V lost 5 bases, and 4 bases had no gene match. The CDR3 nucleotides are TGTGCCAGCTCAAAAGACAGGGGAAACACTGAAGCTTTCTTT. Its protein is CASSKDRGNTEAFF. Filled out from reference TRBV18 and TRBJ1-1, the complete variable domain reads NAGVMQNPRHLVRRRGQEARLRCSPMKGHSHVYWYRQLPEEGLKFMVYLQKENIIDESGMPKERFSAEFPKEGPSILRIQQVVRGDSAAYFCASSKDRGNTEAFFGQGTRLTVV.

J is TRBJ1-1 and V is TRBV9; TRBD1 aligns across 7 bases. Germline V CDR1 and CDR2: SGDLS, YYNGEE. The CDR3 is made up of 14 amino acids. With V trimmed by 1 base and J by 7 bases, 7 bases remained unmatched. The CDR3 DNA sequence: TGTGCCAGCAGCGTACAGGGGGAGAAAGATGAAGCTTTCTTT. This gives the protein CASSVQGEKDEAFF.

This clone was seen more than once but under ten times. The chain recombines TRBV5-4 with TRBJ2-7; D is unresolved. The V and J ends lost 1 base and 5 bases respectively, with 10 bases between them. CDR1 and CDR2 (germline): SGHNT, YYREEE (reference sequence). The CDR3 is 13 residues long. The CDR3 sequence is CASSLTGPHEQYF. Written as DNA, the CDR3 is TGTGCCAGCAGCTTGACGGGTCCCCACGAGCAGTACTTC.

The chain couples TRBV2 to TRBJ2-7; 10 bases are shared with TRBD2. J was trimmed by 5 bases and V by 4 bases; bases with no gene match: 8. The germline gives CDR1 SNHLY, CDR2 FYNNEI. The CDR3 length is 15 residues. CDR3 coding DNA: TGTGCCAGCAGTGGTCTAGCGGGGGCTTTTGACGAGCAGTACTTC. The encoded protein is CASSGLAGAFDEQYF.

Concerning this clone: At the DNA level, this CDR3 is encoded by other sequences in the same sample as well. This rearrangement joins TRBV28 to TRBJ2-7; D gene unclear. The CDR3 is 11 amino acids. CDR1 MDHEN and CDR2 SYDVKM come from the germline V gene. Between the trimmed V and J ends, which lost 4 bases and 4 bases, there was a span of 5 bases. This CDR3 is CASSSTYEQYF. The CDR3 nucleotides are TGTGCCAGCAGTTCTACTTACGAGCAGTACTTC.

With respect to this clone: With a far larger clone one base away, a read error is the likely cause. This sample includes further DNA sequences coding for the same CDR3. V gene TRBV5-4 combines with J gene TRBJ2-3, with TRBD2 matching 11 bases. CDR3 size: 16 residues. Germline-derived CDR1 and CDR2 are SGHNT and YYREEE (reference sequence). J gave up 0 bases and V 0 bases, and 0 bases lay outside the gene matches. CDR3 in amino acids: CASSLGLAGSTDTQYF. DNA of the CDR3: TGTGCCAGCAGCTTGGGACTAGCGGGGAGCACAGATACGCAGTATTTT.